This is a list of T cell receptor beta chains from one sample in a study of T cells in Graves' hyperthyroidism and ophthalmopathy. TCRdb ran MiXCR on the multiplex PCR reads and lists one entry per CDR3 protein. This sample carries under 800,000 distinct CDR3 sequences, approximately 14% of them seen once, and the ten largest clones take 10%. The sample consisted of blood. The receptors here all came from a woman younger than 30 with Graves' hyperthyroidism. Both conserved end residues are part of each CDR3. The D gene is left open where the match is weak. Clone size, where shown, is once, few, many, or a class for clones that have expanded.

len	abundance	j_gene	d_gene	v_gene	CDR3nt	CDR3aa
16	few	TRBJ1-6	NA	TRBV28	TGTGCCAGCAGGGCCTACGCAGGGGCAAGGCGGTCACCCCTCCACTTT	CASRAYAGARRSPLHF
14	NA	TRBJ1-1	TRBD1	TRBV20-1	TGCAGTGCTAGTTCGACAGGGGGCTTCTCTGAAGCTTTCTTT	CSASSTGGFSEAFF
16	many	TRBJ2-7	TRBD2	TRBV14	TGTGCCAGCAGCCAAGGGGGACTAGCGGACACCTACGAGCAGTACTTC	CASSQGGLADTYEQYF
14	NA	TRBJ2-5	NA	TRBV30	TGTGCCTGGAGCCATGGACAGCTGGGAGAGACCCAGTACTTC	CAWSHGQLGETQYF
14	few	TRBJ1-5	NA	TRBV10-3	TGTGCCATCAGCGACAGGAATAGCAATCAGCCCCAGCATTTT	CAISDRNSNQPQHF
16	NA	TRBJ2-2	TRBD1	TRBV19	TGTGCCAGTAGGCCTACAGGGGGCGCGAAAACCGGGGAGCTGTTTTTT	CASRPTGGAKTGELFF
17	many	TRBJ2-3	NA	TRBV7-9	TGTGCCAGCAGCCCATTCCGTCTAGCGCCTAGCACAGATACGCAGTATTTT	CASSPFRLAPSTDTQYF
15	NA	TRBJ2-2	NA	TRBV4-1	TGCGCCAGCACCCCCACTGAGGGGACCCCCGGGGAGCTGTTTTTT	CASTPTEGTPGELFF
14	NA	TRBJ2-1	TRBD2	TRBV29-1	TGCAGCGTTGGTCGGGAGGGGTCCTACAATGAGCAGTTCTTC	CSVGREGSYNEQFF
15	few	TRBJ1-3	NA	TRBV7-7	TGTGCCAGCAGCGCGTCAACCGCCCTAGGAAACACCATATATTTT	CASSASTALGNTIYF
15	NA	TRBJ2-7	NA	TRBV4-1	TGCGCCAGCAGCCAAGCGAGGGGGTTAGTCTACGAGCAGTACTTC	CASSQARGLVYEQYF
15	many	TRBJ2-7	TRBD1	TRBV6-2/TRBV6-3	TGTGCCAGCAGTTCCCCTGGGCAGGGGGCCTACGAGCAGTACTTC	CASSSPGQGAYEQYF
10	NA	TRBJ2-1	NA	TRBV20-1	TGCAGTGCCTTAACCCATGAGCAGTTCTTC	CSALTHEQFF
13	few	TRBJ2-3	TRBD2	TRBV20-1	TGCAGTGCTAGCGGGCTAGCGGTAGATACGCAGTATTTT	CSASGLAVDTQYF
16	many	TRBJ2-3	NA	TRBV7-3	TGTGCCAGCAGCTCCGACGCGGGCGTAAGCACAGATACGCAGTATTTT	CASSSDAGVSTDTQYF
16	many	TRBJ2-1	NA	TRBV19	TGTGCCAGTAGTATGTTTCACCGGCGGGGCTACAATGAGCAGTTCTTC	CASSMFHRRGYNEQFF
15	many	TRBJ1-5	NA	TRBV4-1	TGCGCCAGCAGCCACAGGGATGGGAGCAATCAGCCCCAGCATTTT	CASSHRDGSNQPQHF
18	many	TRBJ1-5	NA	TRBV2	TGTGCCAGCAGTGAAGGGGGCAGGCTTGGGGCCCTTAATCAGCCCCAGCATTTT	CASSEGGRLGALNQPQHF
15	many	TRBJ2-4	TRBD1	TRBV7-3	TGTGCCAGCAGCCAAGGGGCAGGGGGCGAAAACATTCAGTACTTC	CASSQGAGGENIQYF
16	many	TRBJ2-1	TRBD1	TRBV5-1	TGCGCCAGCAGCTTGGGGGACAGCGTTTCCTACAATGAGCAGTTCTTC	CASSLGDSVSYNEQFF
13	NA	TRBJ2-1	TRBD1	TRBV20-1	TGCAGTGCTAGGTTTGGGATGGGACAGGGGCAGTTCTTC	CSARFGMGQGQFF
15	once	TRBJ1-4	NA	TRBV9	TGTGCCAGCAGCGCGAGGGGGAACACTAATGAAAAACTGTTTTTT	CASSARGNTNEKLFF
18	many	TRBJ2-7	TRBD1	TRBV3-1	TGTGCCAGCAGCCAAGTCCCCACCTGGACAGGGGGCGCGAGGGAGCAGTACTTC	CASSQVPTWTGGAREQYF
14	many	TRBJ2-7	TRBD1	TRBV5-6	TGTGCCAGCAGTTCTCCACGGACAGGTAGACGGCAGTACTTC	CASSSPRTGRRQYF
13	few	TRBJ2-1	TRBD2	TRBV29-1	TGCAGCGTGACTAGCGGCACCTACAATGAGCAGTTCTTC	CSVTSGTYNEQFF
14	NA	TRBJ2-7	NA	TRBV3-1	TGTGCCAGCAGCCAAGAGTGGAGTCGGGGAGAGCAGTACTTC	CASSQEWSRGEQYF
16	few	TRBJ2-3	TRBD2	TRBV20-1	TGCAGTGCTGGGACTAGCGGAAGGCGATCCACAGATACGCAGTATTTT	CSAGTSGRRSTDTQYF
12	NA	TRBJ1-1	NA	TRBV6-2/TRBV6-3	TGTGCCTGCGAAGATTCGGACACTGAAGCTTTCTTT	CACEDSDTEAFF
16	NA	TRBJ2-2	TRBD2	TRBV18	TGTGCCAGCTCACCACCCATAGCGGGGGACACCGGGGAGCTGTTTTTT	CASSPPIAGDTGELFF
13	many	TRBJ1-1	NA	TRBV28	TGTGCCAGCAATCCAGGACAAGTCACTGAAGCTTTCTTT	CASNPGQVTEAFF
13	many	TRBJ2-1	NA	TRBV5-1	TGCGCCAGCAGCGAGGTAGCCGGACCCCTTCAGTTCTTC	CASSEVAGPLQFF
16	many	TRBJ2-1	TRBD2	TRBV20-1	TGCAGTGCTCTGAGGGGGGGACTAGCGTTTTACAATGAGCAGTTCTTC	CSALRGGLAFYNEQFF
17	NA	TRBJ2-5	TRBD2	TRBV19	TGTGCCAGTAGTATAAAGACTAGCGGGAGGGCCTCGGAGACCCAGTACTTC	CASSIKTSGRASETQYF
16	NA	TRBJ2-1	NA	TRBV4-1	TGCGCCAGCAGCCAATCCGGAGGGGCTATGGGCAATGAGCAGTTCTTC	CASSQSGGAMGNEQFF
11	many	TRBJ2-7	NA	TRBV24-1	TGTGCCACCAGTGATAAAGACGAGCAGTACTTC	CATSDKDEQYF
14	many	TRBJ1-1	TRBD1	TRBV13	TGTGCCAGCAGCGGAGAAGACAGGGAAACTGAAGCTTTCTTT	CASSGEDRETEAFF
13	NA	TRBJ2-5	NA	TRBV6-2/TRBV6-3	TGTGCCAGCAGTTACTTAAACCAAGAGACCCAGTACTTC	CASSYLNQETQYF
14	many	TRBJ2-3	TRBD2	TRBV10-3	TGTGCCACCCAGACTAGCGGGAGTGGAGATACGCAGTATTTT	CATQTSGSGDTQYF
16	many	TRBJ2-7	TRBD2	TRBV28	TGTGCCAGCAGTTACCAAGCGGGAGGGGGGAACTACGAGCAGTACTTC	CASSYQAGGGNYEQYF
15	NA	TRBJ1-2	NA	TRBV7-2	TGTGCCAGCAGCTTAGCTGGGCAGGGAGTGGAGGGCTACACCTTC	CASSLAGQGVEGYTF